Shown below are 12 T cell receptor beta chains from a single sample sequenced in a study of cytomegalovirus exposure and HLA in healthy donors. 13 Jbeta primers and 60 Vbeta primers were used for the PCR. Assay: immunoSEQ multiplex PCR; the TCRdb copy retains only in-frame clones and omits some. The table lists roughly 99,000 clones, 65% to 80% of them singletons. The sequenced material came from PBMCs. The source of these receptors is a man between 60 and 75 years old in good health and CMV-seropositive.

This chain connects TRBV29-1 to TRBJ2-6; D is ambiguous. V lost 1 base and J lost 4, with 5 bases in between. CDR1 is SQVTM and CDR2 is ANQGSEA in the germline V gene. The CDR3 totals 13 residues. This CDR3 reads CSVEGAGANVLTF. DNA of the CDR3: TGCAGCGTTGAAGGGGCCGGGGCCAACGTCCTGACTTTC.

The gene calls are TRBV28 and TRBJ2-3; D unclear. Germline CDR1 and CDR2: MDHEN and SYDVKM. V lost 5 bases and J lost 3, with 15 bases in between. The CDR3 contains 15 residues. CDR3 residues: CASSAPVRLTDTQYF. The CDR3 nucleotides read TGTGCCAGCAGTGCACCGGTCCGCTTAACAGATACGCAGTATTTT. The whole variable domain, filled in from reference TRBV28 and TRBJ2-3, reads DVKVTQSSRYLVKRTGEKVFLECVQDMDHENMFWYRQDPGLGLRLIYFSYDVKMKEKGDIPEGYSVSREKKERFSLILESASTNQTSMYLCASSAPVRLTDTQYFGPGTRLTVL.

The chain employs TRBV7-9 and TRBJ2-7, with TRBD1 matching over 7 bases. From germline, CDR1 is SEHNR and CDR2 FQNEAQ (reference sequence). V lost 5 bases to trimming and J lost 2 bases; unmatched junction nucleotides: 6. The CDR3 sequence is 14 residues long. CDR3 DNA: TGTGCCAGCAGCCTCCGACAGGGAACCTACGAGCAGTACTTC. It translates to CASSLRQGTYEQYF.

The rearrangement links TRBV27 to TRBJ2-1, with a possible D match to TRBD2 (5 bases). The V gene's germline CDR1 is MNHEY and CDR2 SMNVEV (reference sequence). The CDR3 runs 14 residues. V was shortened by 8 bases and J by 8 bases, with 19 bases between the two germline ends. The CDR3 loop is CASSFSGSRDEQFF. CDR3 nucleotides: TGTGCCAGCTCCTTTTCTGGGAGCCGGGATGAGCAGTTCTTC.

V gene TRBV5-6 combines with J gene TRBJ2-7; 8 bases are a match to TRBD1. CDR3 length: 16 amino acids. CDR1 is SGHDT and CDR2 is YYEEEE in the germline V gene. Trimming at V came to 4 bases and at J to 5 bases, leaving 14 bases not matched to a gene. The CDR3 loop is CASSPTRGQGSDEQYF. The CDR3 DNA follows: TGTGCCAGCAGCCCGACTCGAGGACAGGGATCAGACGAGCAGTACTTC.

The chain couples TRBV2 to TRBJ2-7, with TRBD2 identical over 9 bases. The length of the CDR3 is 15 residues. Germline V gene lookup returns CDR1 SNHLY and CDR2 FYNNEI. J was trimmed by 0 bases and V by 6 bases; bases with no gene match: 6. The CDR3 here is CASSAGLATSYEQYF. The CDR3 DNA reads as TGTGCCAGCAGCGCAGGACTAGCGACCTCCTACGAGCAGTACTTC.

V usage is TRBV7-3 and J usage is TRBJ2-7; tentatively, D is TRBD1 (5 bases). CDR3 length: 15 amino acids. Per the germline V gene, CDR1 is SGHTA and CDR2 is FQGTGA. Trimming took 0 bases from V and 0 from J, leaving 9 bases between them. CDR3 region: CASSLTPGNSYEQYF. CDR3 sequence (DNA): TGTGCCAGCAGCTTAACCCCAGGGAACTCCTACGAGCAGTACTTC.

This chain's CDR3 is CASSARDRGSGELFF. In nucleotides, the CDR3 is TGTGCCAGCAGTGCGCGGGACAGGGGATCCGGGGAGCTGTTTTTT. V usage is TRBV6-1 and J usage is TRBJ2-2; TRBD1 agrees at 10 bases. The CDR3 has 15 residues. Germline-derived CDR1 and CDR2 are MNHNS and SASEGT. The V segment lost 4 bases and the J segment 6 bases; nucleotides outside the gene matches: 5.

This clone came up once. The rearrangement links TRBV7-3 to TRBJ2-7; a weak D match, TRBD2 (6 bases). Germline CDR1 reads SGHTA; CDR2 reads FQGTGA. The V end lost 5 bases, the J end lost 7 bases, and 21 bases lay between the germline ends. This CDR3 is 15 amino acids long. This CDR3 reads CASSATGPPAGEQYF. CDR3 DNA: TGTGCCAGCAGCGCAACGGGACCTCCGGCGGGGGAGCAGTACTTC.

The chain combines TRBV5-6 with TRBJ2-1, with D perhaps TRBD1 (6 bases). This CDR3 region has 15 residues. Germline lookup yields CDR1 SGHDT and CDR2 YYEEEE. The V gene lost 3 bases and the J gene lost 4 bases, with 14 bases spanning the gap. The CDR3: CASSSYLQGYNEQFF. The CDR3 region has the DNA TGTGCCAGCAGCTCATACTTACAGGGATACAATGAGCAGTTCTTC.

The V gene is TRBV30, the J gene TRBJ2-5; TRBD2 is a possible D gene (6 bases). The V end lost 5 bases, the J end lost 5 bases, and 9 bases lay between the germline ends. The CDR3 contains 11 residues. Germline lookup yields CDR1 GTSNPN and CDR2 SVGIG (reference sequence). DNA for the CDR3: TGTGCCTGGGGCCGGGGGGAGACCCAGTACTTC. It is translated as CAWGRGETQYF.

This sequence joins TRBV10-1 and TRBJ2-3, with a tentative D call TRBD2 (5 bases). This CDR3 is built from 17 residues. Trimming took 4 bases from V and 4 from J, leaving 21 bases between them. Germline V gives CDR1 WNHNN, CDR2 SYGVQD (reference sequence). The CDR3 coding sequence is TGCGCCAGCAGTGTCGACTTTCGGGGTGAGGAATCAGATACGCAGTATTTT. Encoded protein: CASSVDFRGEESDTQYF.